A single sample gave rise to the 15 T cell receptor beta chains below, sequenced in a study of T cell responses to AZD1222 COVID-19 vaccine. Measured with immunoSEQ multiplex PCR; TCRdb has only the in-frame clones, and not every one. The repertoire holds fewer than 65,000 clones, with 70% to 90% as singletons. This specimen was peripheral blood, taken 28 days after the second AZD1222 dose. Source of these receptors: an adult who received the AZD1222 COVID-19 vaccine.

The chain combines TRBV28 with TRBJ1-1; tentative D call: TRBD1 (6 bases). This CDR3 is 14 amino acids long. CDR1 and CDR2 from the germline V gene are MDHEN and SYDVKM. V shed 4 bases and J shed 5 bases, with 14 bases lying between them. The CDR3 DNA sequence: TGTGCCAGCAGTTCCCCAGGGGATATAACTGAAGCTTTCTTT. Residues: CASSSPGDITEAFF.

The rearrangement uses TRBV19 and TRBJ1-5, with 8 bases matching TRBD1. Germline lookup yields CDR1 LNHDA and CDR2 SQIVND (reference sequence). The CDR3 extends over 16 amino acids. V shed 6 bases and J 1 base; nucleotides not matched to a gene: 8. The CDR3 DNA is TGTGCCAGTAGGTTAACAGGGGGGGGGAGCAATCAGCCCCAGCATTTT. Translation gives CASRLTGGGSNQPQHF.

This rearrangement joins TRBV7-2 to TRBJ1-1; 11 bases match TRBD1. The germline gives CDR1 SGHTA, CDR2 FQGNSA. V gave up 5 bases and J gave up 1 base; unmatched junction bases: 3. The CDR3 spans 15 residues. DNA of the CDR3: TGTGCCAGCAGCGTCGGGACAGGGGGGAACACTGAAGCTTTCTTT. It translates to CASSVGTGGNTEAFF.

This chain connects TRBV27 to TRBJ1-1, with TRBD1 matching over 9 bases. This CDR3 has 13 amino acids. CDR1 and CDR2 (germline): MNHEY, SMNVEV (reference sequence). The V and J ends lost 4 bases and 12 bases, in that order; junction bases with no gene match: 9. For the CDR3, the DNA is TGTGCCAGCAGTTCCCTAGGGGACAGGGTAACTTTCTTT. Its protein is CASSSLGDRVTFF.

CDR3 loop: CASSPGQGIVTGELFF. In DNA form, the CDR3 reads TGTGCCAGCTCGCCGGGACAGGGCATAGTCACCGGGGAGCTGTTTTTT. The genes are TRBV18 and TRBJ2-2; 9 nucleotides match TRBD1. The CDR3 is 16 residues long. From germline, CDR1 is KGHSH and CDR2 LQKENI. V shed 6 bases and J 4 bases; nucleotides not matched to a gene: 9.

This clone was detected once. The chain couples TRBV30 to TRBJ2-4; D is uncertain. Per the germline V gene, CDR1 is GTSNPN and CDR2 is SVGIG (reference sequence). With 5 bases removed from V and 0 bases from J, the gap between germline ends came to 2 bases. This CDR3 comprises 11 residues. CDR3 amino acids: CAWGAKNIQYF. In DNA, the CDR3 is TGTGCCTGGGGAGCCAAAAACATTCAGTACTTC.

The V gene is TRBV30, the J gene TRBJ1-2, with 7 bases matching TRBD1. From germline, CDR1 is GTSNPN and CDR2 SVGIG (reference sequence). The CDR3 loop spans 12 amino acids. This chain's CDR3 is CVHPTGDYGYTF. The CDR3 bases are TGTGTCCACCCTACAGGGGACTATGGCTACACCTTC. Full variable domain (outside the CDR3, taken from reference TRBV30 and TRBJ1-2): SQTIHQWPATLVQPVGSPLSLECTVEGTSNPNLYWYRQAAGRGLQLLFYSVGIGQISSEVPQNLSASRPQDRQFILSSKKLLLSDSGFYLCVHPTGDYGYTFGSGTRLTVV.

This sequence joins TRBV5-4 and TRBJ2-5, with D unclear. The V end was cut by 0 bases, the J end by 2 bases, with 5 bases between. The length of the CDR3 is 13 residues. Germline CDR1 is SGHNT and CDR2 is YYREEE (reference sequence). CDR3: CASSLGPQETQYF. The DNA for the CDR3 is TGTGCCAGCAGCTTGGGTCCACAAGAGACCCAGTACTTC.

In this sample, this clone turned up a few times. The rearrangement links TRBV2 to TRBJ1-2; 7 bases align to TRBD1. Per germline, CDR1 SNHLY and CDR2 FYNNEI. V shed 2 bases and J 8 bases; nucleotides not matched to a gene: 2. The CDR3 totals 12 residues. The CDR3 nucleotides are TGTGCCAGCAGTGAAACAGGGGCGGGCTACACCTTC. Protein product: CASSETGAGYTF. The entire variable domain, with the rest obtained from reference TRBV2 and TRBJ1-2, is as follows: EPEVTQTPSHQVTQMGQEVILRCVPISNHLYFYWYRQILGQKVEFLVSFYNNEISEKSEIFDDQFSVERPDGSNFTLKIRSTKLEDSAMYFCASSETGAGYTFGSGTRLTVV.

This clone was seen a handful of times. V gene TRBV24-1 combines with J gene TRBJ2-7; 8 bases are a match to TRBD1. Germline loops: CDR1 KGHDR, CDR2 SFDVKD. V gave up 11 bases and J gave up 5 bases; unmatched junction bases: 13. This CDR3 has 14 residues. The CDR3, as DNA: TGTGCCATTTCCTCCGGACAGGGATCCCACGAGCAGTACTTC. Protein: CAISSGQGSHEQYF.

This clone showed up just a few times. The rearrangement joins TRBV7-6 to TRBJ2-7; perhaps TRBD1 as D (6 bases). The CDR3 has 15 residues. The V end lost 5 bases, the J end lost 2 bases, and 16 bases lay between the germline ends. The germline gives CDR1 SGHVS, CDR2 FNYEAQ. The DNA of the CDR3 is TGTGCCAGCAGCCCCAGGGCAGGGGCCACCTACGAGCAGTACTTC. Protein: CASSPRAGATYEQYF.

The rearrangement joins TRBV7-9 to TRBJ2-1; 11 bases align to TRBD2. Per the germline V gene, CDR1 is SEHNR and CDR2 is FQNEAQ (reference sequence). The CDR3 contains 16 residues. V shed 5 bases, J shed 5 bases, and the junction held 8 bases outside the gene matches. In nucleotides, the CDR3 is TGTGCCAGCAGCCCAGCGGGACTAGCGGAACACAATGAGCAGTTCTTC. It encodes CASSPAGLAEHNEQFF.

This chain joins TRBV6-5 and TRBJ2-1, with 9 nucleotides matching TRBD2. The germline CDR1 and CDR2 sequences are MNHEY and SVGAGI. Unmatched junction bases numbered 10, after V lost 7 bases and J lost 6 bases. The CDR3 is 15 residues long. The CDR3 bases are TGTGCCAGCACCGAAGGAGCAGCGGGAGGCAATGAGCAGTTCTTC. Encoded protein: CASTEGAAGGNEQFF.

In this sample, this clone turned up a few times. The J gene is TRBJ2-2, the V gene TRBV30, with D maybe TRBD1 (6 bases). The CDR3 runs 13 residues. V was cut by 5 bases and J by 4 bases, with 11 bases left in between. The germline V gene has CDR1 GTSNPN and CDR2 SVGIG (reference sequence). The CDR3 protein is CAWEGVGTGELFF. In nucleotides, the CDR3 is TGTGCCTGGGAGGGGGTAGGCACCGGGGAGCTGTTTTTT.

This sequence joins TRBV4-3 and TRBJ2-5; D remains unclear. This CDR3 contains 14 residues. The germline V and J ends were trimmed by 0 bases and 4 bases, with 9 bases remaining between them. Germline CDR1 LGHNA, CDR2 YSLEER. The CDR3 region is CASSQDWGGETQYF. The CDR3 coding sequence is TGCGCCAGCAGCCAAGACTGGGGTGGAGAGACCCAGTACTTC.